The TCR beta chain under discussion was sequenced for a study of CD8+ T cells in alopecia areata. Treatment indicated: oral pan-JAK inhibitor, 5-10 mg twice daily. Germline V lookup: CDR1 SGHTA, CDR2 FQGNSA. V was clipped by 9 bases and J by 0 bases; unmatched bases: 5. This CDR3 contains 13 residues. Extracted RNA was reverse transcribed, and the resulting cDNA served as sequencing template. Profiling relied on immunoSEQ multiplex PCR, and the TCRdb table lists in-frame clones only, not all of them. The sample records about 150,000 clones, 45% to 60% being singletons. The genes are TRBV7-2 and TRBJ2-7; 7 nucleotides agree with TRBD1. Sequencing used CD8+ T cells sorted from blood, obtained at week 4, from a patient treated with tofacitinib. The receptor's source is a human donor with alopecia areata. Written as DNA, the CDR3 is TGTGCCAGTTCACAGGGGAACTCCTACGAGCAGTACTTC. It translates to CASSQGNSYEQYF.